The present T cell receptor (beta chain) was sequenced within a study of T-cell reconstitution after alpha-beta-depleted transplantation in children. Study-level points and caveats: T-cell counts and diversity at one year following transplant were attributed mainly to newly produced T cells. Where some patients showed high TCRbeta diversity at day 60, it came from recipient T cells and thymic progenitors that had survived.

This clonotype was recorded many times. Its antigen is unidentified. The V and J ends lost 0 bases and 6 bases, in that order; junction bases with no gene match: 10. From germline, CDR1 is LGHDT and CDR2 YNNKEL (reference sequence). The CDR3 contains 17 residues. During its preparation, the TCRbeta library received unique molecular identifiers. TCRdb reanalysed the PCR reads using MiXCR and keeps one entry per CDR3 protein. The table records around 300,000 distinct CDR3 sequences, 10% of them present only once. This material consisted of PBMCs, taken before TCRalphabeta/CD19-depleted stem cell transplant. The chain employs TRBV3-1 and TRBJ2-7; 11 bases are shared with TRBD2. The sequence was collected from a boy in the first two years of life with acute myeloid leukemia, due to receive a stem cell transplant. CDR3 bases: TGTGCCAGCAGCCAAGATATAGCGGGGGGGCATTCCCGCGAGCAGTACTTC. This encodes CASSQDIAGGHSREQYF.